This T cell receptor (beta chain) stems from a study of blood T cell repertoires in COVID-19. Study-wide background: Donors in the United States, Italy and Spain gave samples during acute or convalescent COVID-19. Sample material is recorded as cDNA or gDNA derived from T cells, B-cell-depleted T cells, or PBMCs.

The germline CDR1 and CDR2 sequences are MNHNS and SASEGT. J gave up 7 bases and V 1 base, and 10 bases lay outside the gene matches. The length of the CDR3 is 16 residues. In the original workflow: Quantification of nucleated cells was approximated via reference gene primer amplification. Sequencing used immunoSEQ multiplex PCR; TCRdb keeps in-frame clones, though not all of them. V, J and clone size were drawn from that table, and D and trimming were deduced from the DNA. The data contain about 190,000 clones, more than 70% of them singletons. The V gene is TRBV6-1, the J gene TRBJ2-7; TRBD2 aligns across 10 bases. The sequenced sample consisted of peripheral blood. This clonotype was obtained from a human donor in a cohort sampled during active COVID-19. The CDR3 loop reads CASSEVRSGGYMEQYF. DNA of the CDR3: TGTGCCAGCAGTGAAGTTCGTAGCGGGGGGTACATGGAGCAGTACTTC.